Each of the 17 T cell receptor beta chains below was sequenced from the same sample in a study of identical twins (dated by TCRdb to between 2015 and 2016). Receptor libraries were prepared by 5' RACE. Sequencing was carried out with an Illumina HiSeq 2000. TCRdb reanalyzed the raw reads on its own, using fastp at Q25 for trimming and MiXCR for clone calling, and kept in-frame beta chains. Duplicate CDR3 protein sequences are folded into a single record with the most common DNA and genes. This sample has approximately 600,000 distinct CDR3 sequences in its table, and 7.1% of those were observed once. Of the sample, less than 2% falls within the top ten clones. These data also formed part of another study, on yellow fever vaccine responses in identical twins.

Sequenced: PBMCs. The receptors originated from a woman under 30 in good health.

This clonotype was seen a handful of times. This chain joins TRBV29-1 and TRBJ2-3; no firm D call. The V and J ends lost 3 bases and 0 bases respectively, with 7 bases between them. In germline, CDR1 is SQVTM, CDR2 ANQGSEA. The CDR3 contains 13 residues. The CDR3 DNA follows: TGCAGCGTTGAGTCCACGAGCACAGATACGCAGTATTTT. Translated: CSVESTSTDTQYF.

This clonotype was seen only a few times. The chain links TRBV20-1 to TRBJ2-5, with TRBD1 matching 10 bases. The CDR3 runs to 14 residues. V was clipped by 3 bases and J by 3 bases; unmatched bases: 4. From germline, CDR1 is DFQATT and CDR2 SNEGSKA (reference sequence). CDR3 bases: TGCAGTGCTAGTCCGGGACAGGGGAAAGAGACCCAGTACTTC. It translates to CSASPGQGKETQYF.

The chain recombines TRBV28 with TRBJ2-3; TRBD1 or TRBD2 may be the D gene (6 bases each). This CDR3 is 14 amino acids long. V shed 7 bases and J shed 3 bases, with 14 bases lying between them. From germline, CDR1 is MDHEN and CDR2 SYDVKM. The CDR3 DNA sequence: TGTGCCAGCATCCGGGGGCGCGGGACAGATACGCAGTATTTT. Translation: CASIRGRGTDTQYF.

This clonotype was observed many times. This chain uses TRBV5-6 with TRBJ1-1, with a possible D match to TRBD1 (5 bases). The CDR3 runs 13 residues. Per the germline V gene, CDR1 is SGHDT and CDR2 is YYEEEE. V lost 6 bases and J lost 6, with 15 bases in between. CDR3 sequence reads: CASTEGRESEAFF. The CDR3 coding sequence is TGTGCCAGCACCGAGGGCAGGGAATCTGAAGCTTTCTTT.

The table lists this clonotype with many counts. The gene calls are TRBV29-1 and TRBJ2-7; D call uncertain. This CDR3 region has 11 residues. The V end lost 4 bases, the J end lost 3 bases, and 7 bases lay between the germline ends. The germline V gene has CDR1 SQVTM and CDR2 ANQGSEA. CDR3 bases: TGCAGCGTTGTTCTTAGCTACGAGCAGTACTTC. Protein product: CSVVLSYEQYF.

This clonotype showed up many times. V gene TRBV12-3 or TRBV12-4 combines with J gene TRBJ1-1; 11 bases map to TRBD1. The CDR3 sequence is 15 residues long. The V and J ends lost 1 base and 4 bases, in that order; junction bases with no gene match: 2. The CDR3 nucleotides are TGTGCCAGCAGTTTAGGAGGGACAGGGGGCACTGAAGCTTTCTTT. This codes for CASSLGGTGGTEAFF.

The chain employs TRBV12-3 or TRBV12-4 and TRBJ2-3; 13 positions match TRBD2. This CDR3 is built from 17 residues. With 6 bases clipped from V and 3 bases from J, the junction kept 9 bases outside the gene matches. The CDR3 region has the DNA TGTGCCAGCAGCCGCTACCCGGGACTAGCGGGGACAGATACGCAGTATTTT. Translation gives CASSRYPGLAGTDTQYF.

The V gene is TRBV5-1, the J gene TRBJ2-1, with 9 bases lining up with TRBD2. The V gene end was trimmed by 4 bases and the J gene end by 11 bases; junction bases not matched to a gene: 7. Germline V gene lookup returns CDR1 SGHRS and CDR2 YFSETQ. The CDR3 is 13 residues long. The CDR3 spells CASSHPTSGKQFF. CDR3 bases: TGCGCCAGCAGCCACCCGACTAGCGGAAAGCAGTTCTTC.

The chain employs TRBV2 and TRBJ2-1; TRBD2 matches 7 bases. Germline-derived CDR1 and CDR2 are SNHLY and FYNNEI. This CDR3 has 15 residues. With V trimmed by 8 bases and J by 6 bases, 13 bases remained unmatched. This CDR3 reads CASRGLVTPTNEQFF. Written as DNA, the CDR3 is TGTGCCAGCCGCGGACTAGTGACACCTACCAATGAGCAGTTCTTC.

This clonotype was observed a few times. This chain joins TRBV6-1 and TRBJ2-6; 7 positions match TRBD1. The CDR3 spans 18 residues. After removal of 8 bases from V and 7 bases from J, the junction contained 20 bases not matched to a gene. The germline CDR1 and CDR2 sequences are MNHNS and SASEGT. For the CDR3, the DNA is TGTGCCAGCCAAAAGGGGGCCGGCCTTCTCTGGGAAGCCAACGTCCTGACTTTC. Translating gives CASQKGAGLLWEANVLTF.

This clonotype was seen at least ten times. V and J are TRBV25-1 and TRBJ1-3, with 9 bases aligning to TRBD1. There are 15 residues in the CDR3. V trimming: 4 bases; J trimming: 8 bases; junction bases outside the gene matches: 9. Germline values: CDR1 MGHDK, CDR2 SYGVNS. The CDR3 sequence is CASSAGQGISDTIYF. CDR3 nucleotides: TGTGCCAGCAGTGCCGGACAGGGGATTTCTGACACCATATATTTT.

The rearrangement joins TRBV5-1 to TRBJ2-1, with 9 bases that match TRBD1. CDR3 length: 16 residues. The V gene's germline CDR1 is SGHRS and CDR2 YFSETQ. The V gene end was trimmed by 0 bases and the J gene end by 6 bases; junction bases not matched to a gene: 7. CDR3 loop: CASSLGDRVSGNEQFF. The CDR3 coding sequence is TGCGCCAGCAGCTTGGGGGACAGGGTTTCAGGCAATGAGCAGTTCTTC.

This clonotype was counted only a few times. This rearrangement joins TRBV11-1 to TRBJ1-1; D is perhaps TRBD1 (6 bases). CDR1 SGHAT and CDR2 FQDESV come from the germline V gene (reference sequence). The CDR3 runs to 17 residues. V lost 5 bases, J lost 1 base, and 20 bases lay in between. CDR3 sequence: CASSQPPLGTPNTEAFF. The DNA of the CDR3 is TGTGCCAGCAGCCAACCCCCCTTGGGGACACCGAACACTGAAGCTTTCTTT.

This clonotype was counted ten times or more. This chain uses TRBV20-1 with TRBJ2-7; D is undetermined. CDR1 DFQATT and CDR2 SNEGSKA come from the germline V gene (reference sequence). Trimming left V 1 base short and J 1 base short, with 8 bases between. The CDR3 sequence is 13 residues long. The CDR3 protein is CSARVAVSYEQYF. CDR3 bases: TGCAGTGCTAGAGTGGCAGTATCCTACGAGCAGTACTTC.

This chain links TRBV21-1 with TRBJ2-1; the D call of TRBD1 is as the table states it, not checked on the DNA. TRBV21-1 is shown as a pseudogene. CDR3 length: 13 amino acids. The CDR3 region is CASSKGGHPEQFF. Written as DNA, the CDR3 is TGTGCCAGCAGCAAAGGGGGACATCCTGAGCAGTTCTTC.

Ten or more counts support this clonotype. This sequence joins TRBV29-1 and TRBJ2-3, with D tentatively TRBD1 or TRBD2 (5 bases each). The CDR3 contains 15 residues. The germline gives CDR1 SQVTM, CDR2 ANQGSEA. V gave up 6 bases and J gave up 1 base, with 17 bases separating them. CDR3 DNA sequence: TGCAGCGTCGCCGGGGCCGCATTTCGCACAGATACGCAGTATTTT. Translated: CSVAGAAFRTDTQYF.

A single count supports this clonotype. The chain joins TRBV10-3 to TRBJ2-7; D might be TRBD2 (5 bases). Germline V gives CDR1 ENHRY, CDR2 SYGVKD. Trimming took off 5 bases at V and 4 bases at J, with 18 bases between the two ends. CDR3 length: 15 residues. The CDR3, as DNA: TGTGCCATCAGTTCCGCGGGCCATAACAATTACGAGCAGTACGTC. Protein product: CAISSAGHNNYEQYV.